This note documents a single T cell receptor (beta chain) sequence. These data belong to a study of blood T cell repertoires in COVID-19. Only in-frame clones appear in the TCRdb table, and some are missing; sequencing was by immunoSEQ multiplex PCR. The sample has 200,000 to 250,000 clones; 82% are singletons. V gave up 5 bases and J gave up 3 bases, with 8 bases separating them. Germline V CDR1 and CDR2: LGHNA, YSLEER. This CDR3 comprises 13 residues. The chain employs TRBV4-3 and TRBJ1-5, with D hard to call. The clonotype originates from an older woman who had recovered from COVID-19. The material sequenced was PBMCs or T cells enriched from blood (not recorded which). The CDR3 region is CASSSAANQPQHF. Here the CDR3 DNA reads TGCGCCAGCAGCTCTGCGGCCAATCAGCCCCAGCATTTT.